The present T cell receptor beta chain was sequenced within a study of graft-versus-host responses after intestinal transplantation. Study details: Every one of the recipients received anti-thymocyte globulin induction and afterwards took tacrolimus and steroids for around 3 years. The study, taken as a whole, reports: Detected in recipient marrow were GvH clones, some of which were first observed in ileum or blood. Graft-versus-host to host-versus-graft clonal ratios in allografts were high in patients with graft-donor T cell macrochimerism.

Clones were sequenced by immunoSEQ multiplex PCR, and TCRdb holds only the in-frame ones, with some missing. Here the sample spans 21,000 or so clones, roughly nine tenths being singletons. The length of the CDR3 is 17 residues. Deletions cut 11 bases from V and 6 bases from J, with 28 bases between. CDR1 and CDR2 (germline): SNHLY, FYNNEI. A note on this clone: The antigen is not known.

This receptor was obtained from a human patient who received an intestinal transplant, so some T cells may come from the graft donor. The sequences come from PBMCs, collected about 63 days after intestinal transplantation. J is TRBJ1-4 and V is TRBV2, with D unresolved. This CDR3 reads CAGKTLGIPSGDEKLFF. In DNA, the CDR3 is TGTGCCGGCAAGACCCTTGGTATACCGAGCGGGGATGAAAAACTGTTTTTT.